There are a few counts of the clone carrying this TCR beta chain. Its specificity is unknown. Assay: immunoSEQ multiplex PCR; the TCRdb copy retains only in-frame clones and omits some. The sample has tens of thousands of clones, 91% seen once. Germline V gene sequence: CDR1 SGHVS, CDR2 FNYEAQ. The V end lost 1 base, the J end lost 0 bases, and 11 bases lay between the germline ends. The CDR3 has 16 residues. Time point given: week 23, last vaccination. Topical imiquimod accompanied each vaccine dose, which consisted of 300 ug of mutant IDH1 20-mer peptide. The data derive from a study of a mutant IDH1 vaccine in newly diagnosed glioma.

The input for sequencing was PBMCs, taken from a glioma patient whose treatment included an IDH1 peptide vaccine. V usage is TRBV7-6 and J usage is TRBJ2-3; D remains ambiguous. The sequence came from a man aged 50 or older with glioma. The CDR3 nucleotides read TGTGCCAGCAGCTTAGATCCCGGACCTAGCACAGATACGCAGTATTTT. It specifies CASSLDPGPSTDTQYF.